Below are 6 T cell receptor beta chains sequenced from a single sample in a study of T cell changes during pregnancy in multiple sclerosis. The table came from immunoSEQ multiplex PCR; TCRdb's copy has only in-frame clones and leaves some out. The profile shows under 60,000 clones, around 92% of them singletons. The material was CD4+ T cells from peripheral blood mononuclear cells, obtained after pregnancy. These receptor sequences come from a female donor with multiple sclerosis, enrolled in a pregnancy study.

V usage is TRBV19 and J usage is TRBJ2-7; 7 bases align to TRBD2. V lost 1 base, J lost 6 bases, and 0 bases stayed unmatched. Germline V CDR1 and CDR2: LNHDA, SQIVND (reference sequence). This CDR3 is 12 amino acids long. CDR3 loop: CASSIGTSEQYF. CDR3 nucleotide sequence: TGTGCCAGTAGTATAGGGACTAGCGAGCAGTACTTC.

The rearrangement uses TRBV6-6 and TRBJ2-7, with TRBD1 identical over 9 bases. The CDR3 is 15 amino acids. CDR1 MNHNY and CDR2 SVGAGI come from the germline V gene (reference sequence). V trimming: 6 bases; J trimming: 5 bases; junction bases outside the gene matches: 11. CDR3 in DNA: TGTGCCAGCAGCCAAGTGGGGACAGGGTTGGACGAGCAGTACTTC. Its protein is CASSQVGTGLDEQYF.

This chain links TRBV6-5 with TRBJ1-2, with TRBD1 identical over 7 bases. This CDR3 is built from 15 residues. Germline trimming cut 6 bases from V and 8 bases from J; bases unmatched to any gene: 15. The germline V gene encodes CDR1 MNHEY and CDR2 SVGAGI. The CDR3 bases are TGTGCCAGCAGACCCTCCGTGACAGGGATGGGAGGCTACACCTTC. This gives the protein CASRPSVTGMGGYTF.

The CDR3: CASSPPGERRTDTQYF. The CDR3 nucleotides read TGTGCCAGCTCACCTCCAGGGGAGCGCCGCACAGATACGCAGTATTTT. V and J are TRBV18 and TRBJ2-3; the D gene is possibly TRBD1 (6 bases). CDR1 is KGHSH, CDR2 LQKENI, per germline. The CDR3 contains 16 residues. V lost 3 bases to trimming and J lost 1 base, with 14 bases between them.

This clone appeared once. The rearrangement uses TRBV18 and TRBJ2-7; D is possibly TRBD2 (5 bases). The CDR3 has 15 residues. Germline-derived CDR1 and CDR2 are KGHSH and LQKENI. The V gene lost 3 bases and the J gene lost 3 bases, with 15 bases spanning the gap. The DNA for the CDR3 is TGTGCCAGCTCACCGCAGAACGGGATCAACTACGAGCAGTACTTC. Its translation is CASSPQNGINYEQYF.

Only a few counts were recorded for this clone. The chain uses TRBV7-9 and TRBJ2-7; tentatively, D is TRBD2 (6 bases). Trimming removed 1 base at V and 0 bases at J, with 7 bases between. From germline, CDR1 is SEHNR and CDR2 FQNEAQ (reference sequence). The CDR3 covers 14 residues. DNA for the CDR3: TGTGCCAGCAGCTTAGTCGGGAGCTCCTACGAGCAGTACTTC. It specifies CASSLVGSSYEQYF.